The TCR beta chain under discussion was sequenced for a study of blood T cells in healthy people across ages. Through a sample-barcoded 5' primer and a J-beta primer mix, a second PCR was run for about 6 to 12 cycles. TCRdb used MiXCR to reprocess the 5' RACE reads, holding one entry per CDR3 protein. In the table there are hundreds of thousands of distinct CDR3 sequences, around three fifths of which are singletons. This CDR3 has 13 amino acids. The germline gives CDR1 MNHEY, CDR2 SVGEGT. V lost 6 bases, J lost 6 bases, and 11 bases lay in between. Extraction of total RNA produced a minimum of 5.5 micrograms from each sample. About this clonotype: Its antigen is undetermined.

Notes on the study in general: Greater diversity and more naive CD4+ cells were seen in long-lived donors than in aged donors. Observed TCR beta diversity per million T cells went down as age went up. This fall followed a roughly linear course with age.

The chain links TRBV6-2 or TRBV6-3 to TRBJ2-2; D remains unclear. Material: blood. The TCR sequence derives from a man in his fifties or sixties in good health. CDR3 sequence: CASSQGISGELFF. In nucleotides, the CDR3 is TGTGCCAGCAGCCAAGGGATCTCCGGGGAGCTGTTTTTT.